This TCR beta chain was documented in a study of beta chain features in type 1 diabetes (dated by TCRdb to 2017 to 2018). For the wider study: Patients and healthy donors did not differ in mean age, gender distribution, total cell number or subset yield. A total of roughly 100 million sorted cells were examined across all samples, and RNA yield correlated strongly with the number of cells per subset. In the study, recently diagnosed type 1 diabetes patients and matched healthy donors were compared on the TCRB repertoires of their sorted circulating CD4+ T cell subsets. Naive and central memory subsets were obtained from all 30 or so donors, but regulatory and stem cell-like memory subsets were isolated from only 8 patients and about 8 healthy donors.

Each donor gave one peripheral blood draw, averaging approximately 0.12 L, which was collected into heparinised tubes. A BD FACSAria II was used to sort naive, central memory, regulatory and stem cell-like memory CD4+ T cells with a panel that included CD45RO, CCR7, CD25, CD127, CD95 and CD27. Every sorted population had a purity above 98%. PBMCs were isolated immediately by Lymphoprep density gradient centrifugation and stained directly without culture. Samples were stained and sorted in pairs, with one healthy donor and one patient per experiment, so that batch effects were minimized. Overall results and qualifications from the work: A moderate but significant shortening of TCRB CDR3 length was observed in type 1 diabetes patients in all four CD4+ subsets. Because cDNA was sequenced instead of genomic DNA, highly expressing activated cells could be over-represented, though the groups showed no difference in activation or CD3 levels. Naive, central memory and regulatory TCRB repertoires appeared to be more alike among patients than among healthy donors. PCR might favor shorter templates, but patient and control samples were amplified and corrected together, so any skew would affect both groups equally. Patients with type 1 diabetes made fewer insertions and deleted more nucleotides at VDJ recombination sites, implying thymic rearrangement abnormalities. HLA sub-analyses involved small numbers of individuals, so any influence of HLA type on TCRB rearrangement remained unresolved.

The entire isolated RNA was reverse transcribed using the High Capacity cDNA Reverse Transcription Kit, and thus expressed TCRB transcripts were sequenced. Deep immunoSEQ sequencing was applied to naive, central memory and regulatory T cell samples, giving an average of approximately 4 million total reads per sample. After sorted cells were lysed in RLT buffer, RNA was extracted with DNase-treated RNeasy Micro or Mini kits, with the choice depending on cell number. Each cell subset was processed separately to prevent cross-contamination, with patient and healthy donor samples processed together. Using the immunoSEQ multiplex PCR, TCRB sequences were amplified from cDNA into 87-bp fragments spanning the CDR3 region. Sequencing of the amplicons was performed on the Illumina HiSeq platform. The paper's processing steps were these. Synthetic template baselines were used to correct PCR bias computationally, reads within Hamming distance 2 were collapsed, and singletons that could not be merged were discarded. Reads were aligned against IMGT to assign V, D and J genes, CDR3 length and insertions or deletions at six rearrangement sites. Clonotype counts were normalized to sorted cell number within each subset before computing true diversity and Gini coefficients with the tcR R package. The overlap coefficient, calculated on TCRB nucleotide sequences, was used to measure repertoire sharing. Out-of-frame TCRB sequences from naive cells were analyzed as a proxy for the pre-selection repertoire. TCRdb limited this immuneACCESS table to in-frame rearrangements with V and J called. A share of clones is missing; checked studies link under half to unresolved V genes, and the rest is unexplained. Clone size and the V and J calls come from that table; the DNA yielded D and trimming. The sample table lists hundreds of thousands of clones, 7.5% to 10% of them with a count of one. The top ten constitute around 0.037% of the sample.

The junction shows trimming of 5 bases on V and 0 bases on J, plus 8 bases between the germline ends. For CDR1 and CDR2, the germline V gene lists MNHEY and SVGAGI. Including cysteine and phenylalanine, the CDR3 has 14 amino acids. Solely the CDR3 DNA is kept, with 42 bases framed from the first base. Concerning this clone: Its target antigen remains unknown. There are no base qualities to consult, and no much larger clone falls within one base.

Recombination joined TRBV6-5 with TRBJ2-1, and possibly TRBD1, on 5 matching bases. Sequenced material: naive CD4+ T cells from blood. Reading the label with the study, this specimen's cell subset or site is: true naive CD4+ T cells. This TCR derives from a woman between 18 and 30 years old in good health. The DNA sequence is TGTGCCAGCAGTCTAGGGGACTCCTACAATGAGCAGTTCTTC. Its translation is CASSLGDSYNEQFF.